This TCR beta chain was retrieved from a study of CXCR3 chemokines and chemotherapy response in bladder cancer. This clonotype counts as medium-sized. TCRdb analysed the PCR reads with MiXCR anew, one entry per CDR3 protein. The repertoire holds about 2,000 distinct CDR3 sequences, about a sixth seen once, with more than 25% in the top ten. Trimming left V 6 bases short and J 6 bases short, with 15 bases between. Germline lookup yields CDR1 KGHSH and CDR2 LQKENI. The CDR3 has 14 amino acids. V and J are TRBV18 and TRBJ2-4, with a possible D match to TRBD1 (5 bases). This sequence was found in a human donor with bladder cancer that responded to neoadjuvant chemotherapy. This material was obtained from a patient whose treatment included neoadjuvant chemotherapy. In DNA form, the CDR3 reads TGTGCCAGCTCCGGTACAGGAAACCGAAACATTCAGTACTTC. Encoded protein: CASSGTGNRNIQYF.